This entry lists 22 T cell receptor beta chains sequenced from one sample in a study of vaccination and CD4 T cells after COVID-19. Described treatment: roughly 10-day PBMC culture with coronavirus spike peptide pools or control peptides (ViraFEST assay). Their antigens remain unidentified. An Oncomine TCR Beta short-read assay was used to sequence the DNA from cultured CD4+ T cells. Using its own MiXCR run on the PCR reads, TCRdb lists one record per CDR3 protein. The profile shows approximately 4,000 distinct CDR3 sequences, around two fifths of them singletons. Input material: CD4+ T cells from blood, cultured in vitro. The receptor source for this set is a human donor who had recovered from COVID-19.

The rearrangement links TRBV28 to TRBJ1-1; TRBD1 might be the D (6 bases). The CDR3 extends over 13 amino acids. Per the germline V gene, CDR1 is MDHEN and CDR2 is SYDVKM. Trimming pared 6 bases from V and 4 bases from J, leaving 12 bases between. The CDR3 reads CASSWGPGTEAFF. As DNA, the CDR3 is TGTGCCAGCAGCTGGGGGCCCGGCACTGAAGCTTTCTTT.

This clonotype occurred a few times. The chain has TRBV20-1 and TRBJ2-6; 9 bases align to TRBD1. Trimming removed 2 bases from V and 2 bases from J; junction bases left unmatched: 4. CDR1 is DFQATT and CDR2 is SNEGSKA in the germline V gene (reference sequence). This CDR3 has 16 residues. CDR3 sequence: CSARNRGRPGANVLTF. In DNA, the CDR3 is TGCAGTGCTAGAAACAGGGGGCGACCTGGGGCCAACGTCCTGACTTTC.

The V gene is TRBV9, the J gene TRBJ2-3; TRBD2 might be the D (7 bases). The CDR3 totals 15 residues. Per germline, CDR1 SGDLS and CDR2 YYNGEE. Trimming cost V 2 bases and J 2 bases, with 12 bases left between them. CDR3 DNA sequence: TGTGCCAGCAGCGTGGGGGGGGCGGACACAGATACGCAGTATTTT. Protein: CASSVGGADTDTQYF. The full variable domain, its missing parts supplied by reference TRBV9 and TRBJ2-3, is DSGVTQTPKHLITATGQRVTLRCSPRSGDLSVYWYQQSLDQGLQFLIQYYNGEERAKGNILERFSAQQFPDLHSELNLSSLELGDSALYFCASSVGGADTDTQYFGPGTRLTVL.

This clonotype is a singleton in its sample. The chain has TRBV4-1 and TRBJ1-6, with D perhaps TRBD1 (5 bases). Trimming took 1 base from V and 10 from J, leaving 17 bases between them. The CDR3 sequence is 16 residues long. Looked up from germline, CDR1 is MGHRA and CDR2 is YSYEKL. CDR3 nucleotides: TGCGCCAGCAGCCAAGCCCTTGGGGGGGTGGGGTCACCCCTCCACTTT. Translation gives CASSQALGGVGSPLHF.

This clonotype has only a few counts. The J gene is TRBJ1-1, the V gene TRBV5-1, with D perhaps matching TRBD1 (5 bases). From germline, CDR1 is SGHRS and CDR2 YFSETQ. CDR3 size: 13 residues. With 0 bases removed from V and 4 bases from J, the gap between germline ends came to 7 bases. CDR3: CASSLGDRTEAFF. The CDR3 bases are TGCGCCAGCAGCTTGGGGGACCGCACTGAAGCTTTCTTT.

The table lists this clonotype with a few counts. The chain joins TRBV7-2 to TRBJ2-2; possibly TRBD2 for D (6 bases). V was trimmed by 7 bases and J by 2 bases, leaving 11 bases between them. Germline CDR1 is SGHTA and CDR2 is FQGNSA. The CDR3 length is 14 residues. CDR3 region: CASTPSVNTGELFF. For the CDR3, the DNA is TGTGCCAGCACCCCTAGCGTAAACACCGGGGAGCTGTTTTTT. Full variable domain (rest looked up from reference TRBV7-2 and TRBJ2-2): GAGVSQSPSNKVTEKGKDVELRCDPISGHTALYWYRQSLGQGLEFLIYFQGNSAPDKSGLPSDRFSAERTGGSVSTLTIQRTQQEDSAVYLCASTPSVNTGELFFGEGSRLTVL.

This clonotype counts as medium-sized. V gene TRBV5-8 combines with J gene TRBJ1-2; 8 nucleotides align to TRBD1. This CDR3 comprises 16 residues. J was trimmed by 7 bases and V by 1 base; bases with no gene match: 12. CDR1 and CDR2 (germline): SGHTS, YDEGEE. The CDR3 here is CASSLFFSRGRVGYTF. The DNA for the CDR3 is TGTGCCAGCAGCTTGTTCTTTAGCAGGGGGCGCGTTGGCTACACCTTC. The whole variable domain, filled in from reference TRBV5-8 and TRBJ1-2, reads EAGVTQSPTHLIKTRGQQATLRCSPISGHTSVYWYQQALGLGLQFLLWYDEGEERNRGNFPPRFSGRQFPNYSSELNVNALELEDSALYLCASSLFFSRGRVGYTFGSGTRLTVV.

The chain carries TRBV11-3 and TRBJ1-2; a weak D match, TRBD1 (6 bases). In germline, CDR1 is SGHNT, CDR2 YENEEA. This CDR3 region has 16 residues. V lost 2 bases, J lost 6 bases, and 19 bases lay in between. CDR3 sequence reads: CASSLSGDRYPDGYTF. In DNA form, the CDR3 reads TGTGCCAGCAGCTTATCCGGTGACAGGTATCCAGATGGCTACACCTTC.

The CDR3 here is CASSATSTQETQYF. The CDR3 DNA reads TGTGCCAGCAGTGCCACTAGCACACAAGAGACCCAGTACTTC. This rearrangement joins TRBV2 to TRBJ2-5; possible D gene TRBD2, 6 bases. The CDR3 has 14 residues. Germline V gives CDR1 SNHLY, CDR2 FYNNEI. V was trimmed by 4 bases and J by 2 bases, leaving 11 bases between them.

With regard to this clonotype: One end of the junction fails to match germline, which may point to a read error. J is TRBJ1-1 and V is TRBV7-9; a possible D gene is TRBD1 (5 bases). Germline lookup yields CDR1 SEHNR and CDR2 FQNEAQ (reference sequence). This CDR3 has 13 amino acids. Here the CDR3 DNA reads TGTGCCAGCATCTTACTGGGGGACGGTGAAGCTTTCTTT. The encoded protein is CASILLGDGEAFF.

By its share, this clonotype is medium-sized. CDR3 amino acids: CSAPLRTDTQYF. For the CDR3, the DNA is TGCAGTGCCCCCTTACGCACAGATACGCAGTATTTT. This sequence joins TRBV20-1 and TRBJ2-3, with D hard to call. The CDR3 is made up of 12 amino acids. CDR1 and CDR2 from the germline V gene are DFQATT and SNEGSKA (reference sequence). V gave up 6 bases and J gave up 1 base, with 8 bases separating them.

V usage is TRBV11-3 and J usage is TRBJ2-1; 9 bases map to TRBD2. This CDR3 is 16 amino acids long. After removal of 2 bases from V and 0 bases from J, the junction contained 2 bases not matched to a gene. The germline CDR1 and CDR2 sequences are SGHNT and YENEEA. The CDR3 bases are TGTGCCAGCAGCTTACTAGCGGGAAGCTCCTACAATGAGCAGTTCTTC. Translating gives CASSLLAGSSYNEQFF.

The CDR3 reads CASSWGIRGYNNEQFF. CDR3 sequence (DNA): TGTGCCAGCAGTTGGGGTATTCGGGGCTATAACAATGAGCAGTTCTTC. This sequence joins TRBV27 and TRBJ2-1; D possibly uses TRBD1 or TRBD2 (5 bases each). The CDR3 has 16 amino acids. In germline, CDR1 is MNHEY, CDR2 SMNVEV (reference sequence). The germline V and J ends were trimmed by 4 bases and 5 bases, with 18 bases remaining between them.

The CDR3 nucleotides read TGTGCCAGCAGTATTTTACCGGGACAGGGGACCTACGAGCAGTACTTC. Amino acids: CASSILPGQGTYEQYF. The gene calls are TRBV28 and TRBJ2-7, with 10 positions matching TRBD1. Germline V gene data show CDR1 as MDHEN and CDR2 as SYDVKM. This CDR3 has 16 residues. J gave up 2 bases and V 5 bases, and 9 bases lay outside the gene matches.

The CDR3 nucleotides are TGCGCCAGCAGCCAAGGTCGGGTTGAGACCCAGTACTTC. This sequence encodes CASSQGRVETQYF. The chain has TRBV4-1 and TRBJ2-5, with D hard to call. Trimming cost V 1 base and J 5 bases, with 8 bases left between them. Germline assignment: CDR1 MGHRA and CDR2 YSYEKL. The CDR3 spans 13 residues.

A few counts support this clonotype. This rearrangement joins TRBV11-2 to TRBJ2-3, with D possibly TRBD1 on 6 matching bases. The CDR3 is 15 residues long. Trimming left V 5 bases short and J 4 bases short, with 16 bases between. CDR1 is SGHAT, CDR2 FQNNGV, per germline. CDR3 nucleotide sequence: TGTGCCAGCAGCCGAGACGGGACATCATCAGATACGCAGTATTTT. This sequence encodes CASSRDGTSSDTQYF. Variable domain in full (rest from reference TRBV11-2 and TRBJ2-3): EAGVAQSPRYKIIEKRQSVAFWCNPISGHATLYWYQQILGQGPKLLIQFQNNGVVDDSQLPKDRFSAERLKGVDSTLKIQPAKLEDSAVYLCASSRDGTSSDTQYFGPGTRLTVL.

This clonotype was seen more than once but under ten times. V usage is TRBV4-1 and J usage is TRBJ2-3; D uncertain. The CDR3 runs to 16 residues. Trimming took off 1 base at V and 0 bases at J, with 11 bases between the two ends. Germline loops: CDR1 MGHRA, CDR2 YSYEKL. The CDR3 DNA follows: TGCGCCAGCAGCCAAGTAGATTTGGTTAGCACAGATACGCAGTATTTT. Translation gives CASSQVDLVSTDTQYF.

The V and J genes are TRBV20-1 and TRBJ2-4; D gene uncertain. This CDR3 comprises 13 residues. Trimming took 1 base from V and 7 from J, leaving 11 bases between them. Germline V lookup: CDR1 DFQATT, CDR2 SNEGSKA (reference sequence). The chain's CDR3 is CSARVAGLNIQYF. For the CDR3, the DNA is TGCAGTGCTAGAGTAGCCGGGTTGAACATTCAGTACTTC.

CDR3 loop: CASSPDKNYGYTF. CDR3 bases: TGTGCCAGCAGCCCGGACAAGAACTATGGCTACACCTTC. The chain is built from TRBV5-4 and TRBJ1-2, with a possible D match to TRBD1 (5 bases). CDR1 is SGHNT and CDR2 is YYREEE in the germline V gene (reference sequence). The CDR3 spans 13 residues. V lost 4 bases, J lost 2 bases, and 9 bases lay in between.

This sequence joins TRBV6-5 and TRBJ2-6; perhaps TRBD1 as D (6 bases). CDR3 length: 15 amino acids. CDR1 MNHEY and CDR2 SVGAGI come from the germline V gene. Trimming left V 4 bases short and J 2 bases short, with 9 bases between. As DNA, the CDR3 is TGTGCCAGCAGTTCGTCAGGGGCTGGGGCCAACGTCCTGACTTTC. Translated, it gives CASSSSGAGANVLTF.

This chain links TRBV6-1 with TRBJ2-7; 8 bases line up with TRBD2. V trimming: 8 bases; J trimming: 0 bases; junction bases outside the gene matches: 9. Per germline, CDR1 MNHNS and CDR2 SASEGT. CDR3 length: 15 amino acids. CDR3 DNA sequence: TGTGCCAGCGGGGCGGGAGGCACTTCCTCCTACGAGCAGTACTTC. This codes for CASGAGGTSSYEQYF.

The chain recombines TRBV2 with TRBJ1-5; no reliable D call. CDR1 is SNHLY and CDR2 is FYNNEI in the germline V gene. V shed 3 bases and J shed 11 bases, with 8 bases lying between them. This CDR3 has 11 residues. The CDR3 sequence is CASSDATAQHF. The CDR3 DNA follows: TGTGCCAGCAGTGACGCTACGGCCCAGCATTTT.